Listed here are 5 T cell receptor beta chains from one sample, sequenced in a study of T cells in Graves' hyperthyroidism and ophthalmopathy. TCR beta CDR3 region amplification was performed from RNA transcripts. The HTBI primer set served for first-round RT-PCR of the TCR CDR3. MiXCR, run by TCRdb on the multiplex PCR reads, gives a single entry per CDR3 protein. The sample records a few hundred thousand distinct CDR3 sequences, more than 15% being singletons. The sequenced sample was blood. The receptors were gathered from a woman aged 40 to 55 with Graves' ophthalmopathy.

This clonotype was detected many times. This chain links TRBV9 with TRBJ2-7, with 10 nucleotides matching TRBD2. The germline CDR1 and CDR2 sequences are SGDLS and YYNGEE. The CDR3 is 11 amino acids. Trimming took 10 bases from V and 3 from J; bases not matched to a gene: 1. CDR3 protein: CAPSGSYEQYF. The CDR3 nucleotides are TGTGCCCCTAGCGGGAGCTACGAGCAGTACTTC.

This clonotype was found once. The J gene is TRBJ2-5, the V gene TRBV15; 11 bases are a match to TRBD2. The CDR3 has 23 amino acids. Germline assignment: CDR1 LNHNV and CDR2 YYDKDF (reference sequence). V shed 1 base, J shed 5 bases, and the junction held 27 bases outside the gene matches. The CDR3 nucleotides are TGTGCCACCAGCAGAGTTGGACAGGGGTCGACTAGCGGGGCGATATGGGGCCAGGAGACCCAGTACTTC. Translated: CATSRVGQGSTSGAIWGQETQYF.

Ten or more counts support this clonotype. This rearrangement joins TRBV19 to TRBJ2-7, with D perhaps TRBD2 (6 bases). Germline V gives CDR1 LNHDA, CDR2 SQIVND (reference sequence). The germline V and J ends were trimmed by 5 bases and 3 bases, with 14 bases remaining between them. The length of the CDR3 is 14 residues. CDR3 residues: CASSSAGLDYEQYF. In DNA form, the CDR3 reads TGTGCCAGTAGTTCGGCGGGGCTAGACTACGAGCAGTACTTC.

This clonotype appeared a few times. The J gene is TRBJ2-1, the V gene TRBV6-2 or TRBV6-3; D ambiguous. The germline gives CDR1 MNHEY, CDR2 SVGEGT. V shed 0 bases and J shed 5 bases, with 14 bases lying between them. The CDR3 runs 16 residues. Here the CDR3 DNA reads TGTGCCAGCAGTTACTCGCCCCCTGACTTTGACAATGAGCAGTTCTTC. It is translated as CASSYSPPDFDNEQFF.

A word on this clonotype: Sequence at one end of the junction differs from germline and may be a read error. The chain employs TRBV7-7 and TRBJ2-2; no definite D call. The length of the CDR3 is 15 residues. Germline V gene lookup returns CDR1 SSHAT and CDR2 FNYEAQ (reference sequence). CDR3 sequence: CASSLQNSNTGELFF. The CDR3 coding sequence is TGTGCTAGCAGCTTACAGAACTCGAACACCGGGGAGCTGTTTTTT.